Listed below are T cell receptor beta chains from one sample, sequenced in a study of response to subunit inactivated influenza vaccine. A single record per CDR3 protein comes from TCRdb applying MiXCR to the RT-PCR reads. This table holds 550,000 to 650,000 distinct CDR3 sequences, approximately 12% found once. The sample here was PBMCs from blood, taken on the day of vaccination. Every receptor here comes from a man aged 50-59 years who received an inactivated influenza vaccine. CDR3s include the opening cysteine and the closing phenylalanine or tryptophan. Each record gives: CDR3 protein, CDR3 DNA, clone size, D gene, V gene, J gene. A D gene is named only where the DNA matches it firmly. Not every row has a clone size; where given, it reads once, few, many or a size class.

CDR3 protein: CATSRSRETITDTQYF
CDR3 DNA: TGTGCCACCAGCAGGAGCCGAGAGACGATTACAGATACGCAGTATTTT
clone size: many
D gene: NA
V gene: TRBV15
J gene: TRBJ2-3

CDR3 protein: CASSQDRARASEQFF
CDR3 DNA: TGTGCCAGCAGCCAAGACCGGGCCCGGGCTAGTGAGCAGTTCTTC
clone size: few
D gene: NA
V gene: TRBV7-6
J gene: TRBJ2-1

CDR3 protein: CASKYRGGTEAFF
CDR3 DNA: TGTGCCAGTAAATACAGGGGTGGCACTGAAGCTTTCTTT
clone size: few
D gene: TRBD1
V gene: TRBV12-3/TRBV12-4
J gene: TRBJ1-1

CDR3 protein: CASSPRAPPAGELFF
CDR3 DNA: TGTGCCAGCAGCCCCCGGGCCCCCCCAGCCGGGGAGCTGTTTTTT
clone size: few
D gene: NA
V gene: TRBV3-1
J gene: TRBJ2-2

CDR3 protein: CASSLARGTRPYEQYF
CDR3 DNA: TGTGCCAGCAGCTTAGCACGGGGCACTCGGCCCTACGAGCAGTACTTC
clone size: NA
D gene: NA
V gene: TRBV11-2
J gene: TRBJ2-7

CDR3 protein: CASRSGSSGNTIYF
CDR3 DNA: TGTGCCAGCAGATCCGGATCGTCTGGAAACACCATATATTTT
clone size: NA
D gene: NA
V gene: TRBV11-2
J gene: TRBJ1-3

CDR3 protein: CASSLSSGLLNEQFF
CDR3 DNA: TGTGCCAGCAGTTTATCTAGCGGGCTTCTCAATGAGCAGTTCTTC
clone size: NA
D gene: TRBD2
V gene: TRBV27
J gene: TRBJ2-1

CDR3 protein: CASSQDRGRIYEQYF
CDR3 DNA: TGCGCCAGCAGCCAAGATAGGGGACGGATCTACGAGCAGTACTTC
clone size: few
D gene: NA
V gene: TRBV4-3
J gene: TRBJ2-7

CDR3 protein: CASSLDVFYNEQFF
CDR3 DNA: TGTGCCAGCAGTTTAGATGTCTTCTACAATGAGCAGTTCTTC
clone size: few
D gene: NA
V gene: TRBV28
J gene: TRBJ2-1

CDR3 protein: CASSQGVAAGYEQFF
CDR3 DNA: TGCGCCAGCAGCCAAGGGGTCGCGGCCGGCTATGAGCAGTTCTTC
clone size: few
D gene: NA
V gene: TRBV4-1
J gene: TRBJ2-1

CDR3 protein: CSARPTGRSYEQYF
CDR3 DNA: TGCAGTGCTAGACCCACGGGGCGGTCCTACGAGCAGTACTTC
clone size: few
D gene: NA
V gene: TRBV20-1
J gene: TRBJ2-7

CDR3 protein: CASSLGLSGEETQYF
CDR3 DNA: TGTGCCAGCAGTTTAGGTCTTAGCGGGGAGGAGACCCAGTACTTC
clone size: few
D gene: TRBD2
V gene: TRBV12-3/TRBV12-4
J gene: TRBJ2-5

CDR3 protein: CASSLLRQASYEQYF
CDR3 DNA: TGTGCCAGCAGTTTATTACGACAGGCCTCCTACGAGCAGTACTTC
clone size: NA
D gene: NA
V gene: TRBV27
J gene: TRBJ2-7

CDR3 protein: CASSTAWTSADTGELFF
CDR3 DNA: TGTGCCAGCAGTACCGCCTGGACTAGCGCAGACACCGGGGAGCTGTTTTTT
clone size: few
D gene: TRBD2
V gene: TRBV28
J gene: TRBJ2-2

CDR3 protein: CASSVDGTGVSEQYF
CDR3 DNA: TGTGCCAGCAGCGTAGACGGGACAGGGGTCTCCGAGCAGTACTTC
clone size: NA
D gene: TRBD1
V gene: TRBV9
J gene: TRBJ2-7

CDR3 protein: CSAGQGGGQPQHF
CDR3 DNA: TGCAGTGCGGGACAGGGGGGTGGTCAGCCCCAGCATTTT
clone size: NA
D gene: TRBD1
V gene: TRBV20-1
J gene: TRBJ1-5

CDR3 protein: CSVERANGGSEQFF
CDR3 DNA: TGCAGCGTTGAGCGGGCCAACGGGGGGAGTGAGCAGTTCTTC
clone size: few
D gene: TRBD2
V gene: TRBV29-1
J gene: TRBJ2-1

CDR3 protein: CASSTIQGISGELFF
CDR3 DNA: TGTGCCAGCAGTACGATACAGGGAATATCCGGGGAGCTGTTTTTT
clone size: many
D gene: NA
V gene: TRBV6-2/TRBV6-3
J gene: TRBJ2-2

CDR3 protein: CASSFLKRGSTDTQYF
CDR3 DNA: TGTGCCAGCAGCTTCCTTAAGCGGGGGAGCACAGATACGCAGTATTTT
clone size: NA
D gene: TRBD2
V gene: TRBV11-2
J gene: TRBJ2-3

CDR3 protein: CASKLLDSSYEQYF
CDR3 DNA: TGTGCCAGCAAACTTCTGGACAGCTCCTACGAGCAGTACTTC
clone size: few
D gene: NA
V gene: TRBV27
J gene: TRBJ2-7

CDR3 protein: CASSLPSGSKNIQYF
CDR3 DNA: TGTGCCAGCAGTTTACCTAGCGGGAGCAAAAACATTCAGTACTTC
clone size: few
D gene: TRBD2
V gene: TRBV28
J gene: TRBJ2-4

CDR3 protein: CASSLTGVDTGELFF
CDR3 DNA: TGCGCCAGCAGCTTGACTGGGGTGGACACCGGGGAGCTGTTTTTT
clone size: few
D gene: NA
V gene: TRBV5-1
J gene: TRBJ2-2

CDR3 protein: CASIPSEVRRNEQFF
CDR3 DNA: TGTGCCAGCATCCCGTCCGAGGTCCGCCGCAATGAGCAGTTCTTC
clone size: NA
D gene: NA
V gene: TRBV7-8
J gene: TRBJ2-1

CDR3 protein: CSARVGPDSGRAYYYNEQFF
CDR3 DNA: TGCAGTGCTAGAGTTGGGCCGGATAGCGGGAGGGCCTACTACTACAATGAGCAGTTCTTC
clone size: few
D gene: TRBD2
V gene: TRBV20-1
J gene: TRBJ2-1

CDR3 protein: CASSPRVAGYNEQFF
CDR3 DNA: TGTGCCAGCTCACCGAGAGTAGCGGGATACAATGAGCAGTTCTTC
clone size: NA
D gene: TRBD2
V gene: TRBV18
J gene: TRBJ2-1

CDR3 protein: CASSLESGRINEQFF
CDR3 DNA: TGCGCCAGCAGCTTGGAAAGCGGGCGGATCAATGAGCAGTTCTTC
clone size: NA
D gene: NA
V gene: TRBV5-1
J gene: TRBJ2-1

CDR3 protein: CASSKDPLRGGETQYF
CDR3 DNA: TGTGCCAGCAGCAAAGATCCCCTACGGGGGGGAGAGACCCAGTACTTC
clone size: few
D gene: NA
V gene: TRBV21-1
J gene: TRBJ2-5

CDR3 protein: CASSLRQENTEAFF
CDR3 DNA: TGTGCCAGCAGTTTAAGACAGGAGAACACTGAAGCTTTCTTT
clone size: many
D gene: NA
V gene: TRBV12-3/TRBV12-4
J gene: TRBJ1-1

CDR3 protein: CSAEGQGQETQYF
CDR3 DNA: TGCAGCGCTGAAGGACAGGGACAAGAGACCCAGTACTTC
clone size: NA
D gene: TRBD1
V gene: TRBV29-1
J gene: TRBJ2-5

CDR3 protein: CASSSGRETQYF
CDR3 DNA: TGTGCCAGTAGTAGCGGGAGGGAGACCCAGTACTTC
clone size: many
D gene: TRBD2
V gene: TRBV19
J gene: TRBJ2-5

CDR3 protein: CASSQDAGRAYNEQFF
CDR3 DNA: TGCGCCAGCAGCCAAGATGCGGGTCGGGCCTACAATGAGCAGTTCTTC
clone size: many
D gene: NA
V gene: TRBV4-3
J gene: TRBJ2-1

CDR3 protein: CAIKFRAGDGQETQYF
CDR3 DNA: TGTGCCATCAAATTTAGGGCTGGCGACGGCCAAGAGACCCAGTACTTC
clone size: NA
D gene: NA
V gene: TRBV10-3
J gene: TRBJ2-5

CDR3 protein: CSAQDSPGNTIYF
CDR3 DNA: TGCAGTGCCCAGGACAGCCCTGGAAACACCATATATTTT
clone size: many
D gene: NA
V gene: TRBV20-1
J gene: TRBJ1-3

CDR3 protein: CASSLAGPGANVLTF
CDR3 DNA: TGCGCCAGCAGCTTGGCCGGGCCTGGGGCCAACGTCCTGACTTTC
clone size: NA
D gene: NA
V gene: TRBV5-1
J gene: TRBJ2-6

CDR3 protein: CASSLMGRNTEAFF
CDR3 DNA: TGTGCCAGCAGTTTAATGGGGAGGAACACTGAAGCTTTCTTT
clone size: few
D gene: NA
V gene: TRBV12-3/TRBV12-4
J gene: TRBJ1-1

CDR3 protein: CSVELLRGSTDTQYF
CDR3 DNA: TGCAGCGTTGAATTATTGCGGGGTAGCACAGATACGCAGTATTTT
clone size: NA
D gene: NA
V gene: TRBV29-1
J gene: TRBJ2-3

CDR3 protein: CSAPGLIYEQYF
CDR3 DNA: TGCAGTGCACCCGGTCTTATCTACGAGCAGTACTTC
clone size: NA
D gene: NA
V gene: TRBV20-1
J gene: TRBJ2-7

CDR3 protein: CASSQDDRGLTYEQYF
CDR3 DNA: TGCGCCAGCAGCCAAGATGACAGGGGCCTGACCTACGAGCAGTACTTC
clone size: many
D gene: TRBD1
V gene: TRBV4-3
J gene: TRBJ2-7

CDR3 protein: CSVGDSYNSPLHF
CDR3 DNA: TGCAGCGTTGGGGACTCCTATAATTCACCCCTCCACTTT
clone size: few
D gene: NA
V gene: TRBV29-1
J gene: TRBJ1-6

CDR3 protein: CSVRDRGRKDEQYF
CDR3 DNA: TGCAGCGTTCGCGACAGGGGACGCAAGGACGAGCAGTACTTC
clone size: few
D gene: TRBD1
V gene: TRBV29-1
J gene: TRBJ2-7

CDR3 protein: CASSLPAGGSTDTQYF
CDR3 DNA: TGTGCCAGCAGCCTCCCGGCGGGAGGGAGCACAGATACGCAGTATTTT
clone size: NA
D gene: TRBD2
V gene: TRBV7-2
J gene: TRBJ2-3

CDR3 protein: CVTGTGSYEQYF
CDR3 DNA: TGTGTCACCGGGACAGGATCCTACGAGCAGTACTTC
clone size: NA
D gene: TRBD1
V gene: TRBV19
J gene: TRBJ2-7

CDR3 protein: CASSYGRQGLETQYF
CDR3 DNA: TGTGCCAGCAGTTACGGGAGACAGGGATTGGAGACCCAGTACTTC
clone size: NA
D gene: TRBD1
V gene: TRBV6-2/TRBV6-3
J gene: TRBJ2-5

CDR3 protein: CATSSAGETQYF
CDR3 DNA: TGTGCCACCAGCAGTGCCGGGGAGACCCAGTACTTC
clone size: few
D gene: NA
V gene: TRBV15
J gene: TRBJ2-5